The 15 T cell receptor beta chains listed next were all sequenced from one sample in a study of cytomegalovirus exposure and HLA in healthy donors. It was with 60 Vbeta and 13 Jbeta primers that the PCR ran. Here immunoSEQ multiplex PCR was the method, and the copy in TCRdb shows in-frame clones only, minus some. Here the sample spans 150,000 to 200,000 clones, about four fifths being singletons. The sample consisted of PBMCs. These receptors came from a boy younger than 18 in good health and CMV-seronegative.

CDR3 coding DNA: TGCGCCAGCAGCCAAGTCGGGACAGGTAGGGTAAATGAGCAGTTCTTC. Translated, it gives CASSQVGTGRVNEQFF. V is TRBV4-1 and J is TRBJ2-1; 8 nucleotides line up with TRBD1. In germline, CDR1 is MGHRA, CDR2 YSYEKL. The CDR3 length is 16 residues. With V trimmed by 1 base and J by 7 bases, 9 bases remained unmatched.

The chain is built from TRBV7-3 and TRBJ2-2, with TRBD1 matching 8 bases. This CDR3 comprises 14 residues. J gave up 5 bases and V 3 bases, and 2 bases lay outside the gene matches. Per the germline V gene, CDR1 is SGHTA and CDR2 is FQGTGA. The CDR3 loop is CASSLTGETGELFF. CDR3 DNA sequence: TGTGCCAGCAGCTTGACAGGGGAAACCGGGGAGCTGTTTTTT.

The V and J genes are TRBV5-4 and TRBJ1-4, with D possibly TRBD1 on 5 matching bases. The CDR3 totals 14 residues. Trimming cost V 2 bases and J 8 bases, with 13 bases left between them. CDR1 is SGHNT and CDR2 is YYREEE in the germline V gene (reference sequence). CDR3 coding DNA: TGTGCCAGCAGCTTTACGGGGGAGGGAGAAAAACTGTTTTTT. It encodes CASSFTGEGEKLFF.

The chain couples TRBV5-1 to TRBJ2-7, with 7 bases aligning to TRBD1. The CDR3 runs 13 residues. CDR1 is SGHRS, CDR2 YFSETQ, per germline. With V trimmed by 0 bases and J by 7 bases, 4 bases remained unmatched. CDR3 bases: TGCGCCAGCAGCTTGGCCAGACAGGGTGAGCAGTACTTC. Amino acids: CASSLARQGEQYF.

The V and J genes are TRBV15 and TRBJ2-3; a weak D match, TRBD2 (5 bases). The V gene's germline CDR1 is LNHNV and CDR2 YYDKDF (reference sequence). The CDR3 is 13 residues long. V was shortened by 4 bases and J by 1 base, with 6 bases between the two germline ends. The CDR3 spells CATSTGGTDTQYF. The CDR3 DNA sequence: TGTGCCACCAGCACCGGGGGCACAGATACGCAGTATTTT.

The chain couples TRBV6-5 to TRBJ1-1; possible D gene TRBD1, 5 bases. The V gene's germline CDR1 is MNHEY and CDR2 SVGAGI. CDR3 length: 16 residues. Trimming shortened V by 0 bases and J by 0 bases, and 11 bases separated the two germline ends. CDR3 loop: CASSYSEGPLNTEAFF. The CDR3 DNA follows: TGTGCCAGCAGTTACTCGGAGGGGCCACTGAACACTGAAGCTTTCTTT.

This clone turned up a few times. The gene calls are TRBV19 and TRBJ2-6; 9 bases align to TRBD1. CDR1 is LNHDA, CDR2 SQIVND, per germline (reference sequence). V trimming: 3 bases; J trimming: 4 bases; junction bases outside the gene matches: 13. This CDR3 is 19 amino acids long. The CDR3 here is CASSIALQGAGGGANVLTF. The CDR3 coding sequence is TGTGCCAGTAGTATTGCCCTACAGGGGGCTGGTGGAGGGGCCAACGTCCTGACTTTC.

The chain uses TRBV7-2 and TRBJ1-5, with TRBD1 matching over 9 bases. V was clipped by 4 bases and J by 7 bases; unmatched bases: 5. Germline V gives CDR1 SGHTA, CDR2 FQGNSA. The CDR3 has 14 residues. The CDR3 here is CASSWGQGPQPQHF. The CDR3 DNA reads TGTGCCAGCAGCTGGGGACAGGGTCCGCAGCCCCAGCATTTT.

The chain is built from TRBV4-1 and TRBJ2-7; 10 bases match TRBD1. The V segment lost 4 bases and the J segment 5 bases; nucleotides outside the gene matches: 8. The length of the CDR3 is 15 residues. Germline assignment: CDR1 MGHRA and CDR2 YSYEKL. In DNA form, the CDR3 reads TGCGCCAGCAGCCCTCGCGGGACAGGGGCTAACGAGCAGTACTTC. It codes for CASSPRGTGANEQYF.

The CDR3 coding sequence is TGTGCCAGTAGTCCTAGGACAGGGGAAGCTTTCTTT. It is translated as CASSPRTGEAFF. The chain has TRBV19 and TRBJ1-1; TRBD1 matches at 8 bases. J lost 8 bases, V lost 5 bases, and 4 bases had no gene match. The CDR3 extends over 12 amino acids. CDR1 and CDR2 (germline): LNHDA, SQIVND (reference sequence).

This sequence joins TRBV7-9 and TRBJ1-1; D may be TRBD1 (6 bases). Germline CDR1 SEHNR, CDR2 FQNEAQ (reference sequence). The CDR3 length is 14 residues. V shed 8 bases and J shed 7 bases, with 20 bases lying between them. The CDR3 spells CASGLTDSLHEAFF. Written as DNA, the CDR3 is TGTGCCAGCGGCCTTACGGACAGTCTCCATGAAGCTTTCTTT.

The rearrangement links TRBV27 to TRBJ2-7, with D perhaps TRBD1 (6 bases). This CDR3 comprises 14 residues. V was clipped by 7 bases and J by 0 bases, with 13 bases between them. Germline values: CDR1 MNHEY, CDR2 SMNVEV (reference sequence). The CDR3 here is CASTAPGHSYEQYF. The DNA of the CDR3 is TGTGCCAGCACTGCCCCGGGACACTCCTACGAGCAGTACTTC.

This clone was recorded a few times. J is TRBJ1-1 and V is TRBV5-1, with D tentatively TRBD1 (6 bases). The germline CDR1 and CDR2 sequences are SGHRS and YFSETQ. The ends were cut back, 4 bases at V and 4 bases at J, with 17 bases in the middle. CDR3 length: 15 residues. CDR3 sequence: CASSAADRPTTEAFF. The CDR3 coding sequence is TGCGCCAGCAGCGCGGCCGACAGGCCAACCACTGAAGCTTTCTTT.

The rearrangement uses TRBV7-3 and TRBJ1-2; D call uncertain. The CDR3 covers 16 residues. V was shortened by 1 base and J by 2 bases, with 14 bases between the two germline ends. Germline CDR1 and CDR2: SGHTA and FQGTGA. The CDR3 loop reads CASSLMGRAGNYGYTF. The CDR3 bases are TGTGCCAGCAGCTTAATGGGTAGGGCGGGGAACTATGGCTACACCTTC.

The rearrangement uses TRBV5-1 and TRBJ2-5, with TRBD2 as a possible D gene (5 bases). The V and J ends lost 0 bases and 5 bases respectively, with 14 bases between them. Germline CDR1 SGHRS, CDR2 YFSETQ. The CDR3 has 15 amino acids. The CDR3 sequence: CASSLGPQRGETQYF. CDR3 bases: TGCGCCAGCAGCTTGGGTCCTCAAAGAGGGGAGACCCAGTACTTC. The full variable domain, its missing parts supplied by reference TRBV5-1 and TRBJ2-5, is KAGVTQTPRYLIKTRGQQVTLSCSPISGHRSVSWYQQTPGQGLQFLFEYFSETQRNKGNFPGRFSGRQFSNSRSEMNVSTLELGDSALYLCASSLGPQRGETQYFGPGTRLLVL.